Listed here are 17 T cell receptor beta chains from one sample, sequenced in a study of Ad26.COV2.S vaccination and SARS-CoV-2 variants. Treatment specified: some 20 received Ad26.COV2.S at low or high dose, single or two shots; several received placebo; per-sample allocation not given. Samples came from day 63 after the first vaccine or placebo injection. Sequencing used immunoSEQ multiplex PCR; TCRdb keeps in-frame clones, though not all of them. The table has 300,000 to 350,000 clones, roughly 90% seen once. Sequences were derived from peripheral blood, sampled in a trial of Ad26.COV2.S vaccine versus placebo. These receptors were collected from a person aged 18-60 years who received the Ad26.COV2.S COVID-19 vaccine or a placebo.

The CDR3 DNA is TGTGCCAGCAGTTTAGGGAAAGTGAATGGCTACACCTTC. Its protein is CASSLGKVNGYTF. The chain couples TRBV12-3 or TRBV12-4 to TRBJ1-2, with D uncertain. The V gene lost 1 base and the J gene lost 6 bases, with 9 bases spanning the gap. The CDR3 consists of 13 residues.

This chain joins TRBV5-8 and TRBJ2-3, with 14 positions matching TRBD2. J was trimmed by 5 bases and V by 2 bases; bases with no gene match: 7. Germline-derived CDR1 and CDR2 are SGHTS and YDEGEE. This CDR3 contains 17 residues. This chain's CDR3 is CASSFTGTSGGVDTQYF. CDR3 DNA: TGTGCCAGCAGCTTTACCGGGACTAGCGGGGGTGTAGATACGCAGTATTTT.

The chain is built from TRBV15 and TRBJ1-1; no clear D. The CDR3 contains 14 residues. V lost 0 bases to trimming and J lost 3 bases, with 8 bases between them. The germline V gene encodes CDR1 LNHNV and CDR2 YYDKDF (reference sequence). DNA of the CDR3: TGTGCCACCAGCAGAGATAACACGTACACTGAAGCTTTCTTT. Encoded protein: CATSRDNTYTEAFF.

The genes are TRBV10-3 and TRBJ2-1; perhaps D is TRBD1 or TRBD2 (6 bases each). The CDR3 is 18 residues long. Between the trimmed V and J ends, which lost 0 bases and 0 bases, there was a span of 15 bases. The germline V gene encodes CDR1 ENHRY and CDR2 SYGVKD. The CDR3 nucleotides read TGTGCCATCAGTGAGTCGATGGGGGGCCGAAGCTCCTACAATGAGCAGTTCTTC. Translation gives CAISESMGGRSSYNEQFF.

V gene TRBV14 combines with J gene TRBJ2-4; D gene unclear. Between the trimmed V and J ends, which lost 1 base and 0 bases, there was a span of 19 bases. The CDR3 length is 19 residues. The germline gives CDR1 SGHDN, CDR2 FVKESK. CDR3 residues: CASSQAWFGGKVAKNIQYF. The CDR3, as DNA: TGTGCCAGCAGCCAAGCTTGGTTTGGCGGTAAAGTAGCCAAAAACATTCAGTACTTC.

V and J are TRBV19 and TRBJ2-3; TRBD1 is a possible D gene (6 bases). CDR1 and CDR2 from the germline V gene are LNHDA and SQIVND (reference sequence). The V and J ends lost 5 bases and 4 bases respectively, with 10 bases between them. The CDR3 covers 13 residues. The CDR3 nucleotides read TGTGCCAGTAGTCAGGGGCTCGCAGATACGCAGTATTTT. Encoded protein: CASSQGLADTQYF.

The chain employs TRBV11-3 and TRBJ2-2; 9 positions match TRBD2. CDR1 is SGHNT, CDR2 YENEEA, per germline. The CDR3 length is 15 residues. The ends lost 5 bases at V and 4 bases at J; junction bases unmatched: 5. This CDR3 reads CASSRGGAITGELFF. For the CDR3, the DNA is TGTGCCAGCAGCCGCGGGGGGGCTATCACCGGGGAGCTGTTTTTT.

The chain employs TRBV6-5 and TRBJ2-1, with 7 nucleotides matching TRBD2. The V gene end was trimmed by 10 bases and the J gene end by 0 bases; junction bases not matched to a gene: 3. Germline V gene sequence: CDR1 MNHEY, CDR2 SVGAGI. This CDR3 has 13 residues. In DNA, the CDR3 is TGTGCCATCCGCGGGAGCTCCTACAATGAGCAGTTCTTC. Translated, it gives CAIRGSSYNEQFF.

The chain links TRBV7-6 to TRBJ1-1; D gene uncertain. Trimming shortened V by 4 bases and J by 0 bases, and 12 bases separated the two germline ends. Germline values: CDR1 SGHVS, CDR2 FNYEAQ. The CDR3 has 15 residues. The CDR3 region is CASSSPAEMNTEAFF. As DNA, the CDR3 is TGTGCCAGCAGCTCTCCGGCCGAAATGAACACTGAAGCTTTCTTT.

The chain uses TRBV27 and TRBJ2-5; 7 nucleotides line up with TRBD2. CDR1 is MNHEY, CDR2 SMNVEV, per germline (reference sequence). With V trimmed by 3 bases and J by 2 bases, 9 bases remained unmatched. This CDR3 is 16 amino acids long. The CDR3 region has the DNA TGTGCCAGCAGTTTGACCGGGACTAACCATCAAGAGACCCAGTACTTC. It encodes CASSLTGTNHQETQYF.

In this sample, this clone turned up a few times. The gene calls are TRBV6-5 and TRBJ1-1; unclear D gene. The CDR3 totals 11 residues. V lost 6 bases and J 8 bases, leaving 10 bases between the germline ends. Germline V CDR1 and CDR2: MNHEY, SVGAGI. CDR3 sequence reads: CASSRPGEAFF. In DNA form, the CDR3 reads TGTGCCAGCAGCCGCCCGGGGGAAGCTTTCTTT.

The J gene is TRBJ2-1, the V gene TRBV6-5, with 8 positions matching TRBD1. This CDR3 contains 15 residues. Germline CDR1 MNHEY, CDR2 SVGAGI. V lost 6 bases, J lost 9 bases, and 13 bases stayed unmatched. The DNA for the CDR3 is TGTGCCAGCAGGGGATTACAGGGGGTGGTTGGTGAGCAGTTCTTC. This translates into CASRGLQGVVGEQFF.

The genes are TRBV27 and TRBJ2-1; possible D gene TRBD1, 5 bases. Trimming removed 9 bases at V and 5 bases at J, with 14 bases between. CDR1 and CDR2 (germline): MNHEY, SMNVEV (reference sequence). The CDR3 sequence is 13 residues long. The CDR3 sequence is CASRGYYNNEQFF. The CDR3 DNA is TGTGCCAGTAGGGGTTACTACAACAATGAGCAGTTCTTC.

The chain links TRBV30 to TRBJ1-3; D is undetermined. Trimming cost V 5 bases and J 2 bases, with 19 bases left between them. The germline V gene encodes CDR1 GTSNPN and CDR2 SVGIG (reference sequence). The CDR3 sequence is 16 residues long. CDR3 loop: CAWSGFSRRPGNTIYF. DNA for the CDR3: TGTGCCTGGTCAGGTTTCAGCCGTCGGCCTGGAAACACCATATATTTT.

The CDR3 DNA reads as TGTGCCAGCATTACGACAGGCCTTCTGTACCAAGAGACCCAGTACTTC. Translation gives CASITTGLLYQETQYF. This sequence joins TRBV5-5 and TRBJ2-5, with a weak D call TRBD1 (6 bases). Trimming removed 6 bases at V and 0 bases at J, with 18 bases between. CDR1 SGHKS and CDR2 YYEKEE come from the germline V gene (reference sequence). The CDR3 contains 16 residues. The full variable domain, rest sourced from reference TRBV5-5 and TRBJ2-5, is DAGVTQSPTHLIKTRGQQVTLRCSPISGHKSVSWYQQVLGQGPQFIFQYYEKEERGRGNFPDRFSARQFPNYSSELNVNALLLGDSALYLCASITTGLLYQETQYFGPGTRLLVL.

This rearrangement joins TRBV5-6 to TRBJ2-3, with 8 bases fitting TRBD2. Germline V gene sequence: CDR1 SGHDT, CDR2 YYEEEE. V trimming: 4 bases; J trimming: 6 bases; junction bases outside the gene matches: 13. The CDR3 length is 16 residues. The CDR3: CASSNLGLVEVDTQYF. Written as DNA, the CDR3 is TGTGCCAGCAGCAACTTGGGACTAGTGGAGGTGGATACGCAGTATTTT.

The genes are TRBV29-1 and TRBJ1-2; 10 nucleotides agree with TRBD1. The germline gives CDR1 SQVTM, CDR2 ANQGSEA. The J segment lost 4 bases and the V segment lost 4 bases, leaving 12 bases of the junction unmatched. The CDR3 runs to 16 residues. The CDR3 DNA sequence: TGCAGCGTTGCCGAACCTGGACAGGGGGTTGGCTATGGCTACACCTTC. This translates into CSVAEPGQGVGYGYTF. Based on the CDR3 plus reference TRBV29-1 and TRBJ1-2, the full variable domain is SAVISQKPSRDICQRGTSLTIQCQVDSQVTMMFWYRQQPGQSLTLIATANQGSEATYESGFVIDKFPISRPNLTFSTLTVSNMSPEDSSIYLCSVAEPGQGVGYGYTFGSGTRLTVV.